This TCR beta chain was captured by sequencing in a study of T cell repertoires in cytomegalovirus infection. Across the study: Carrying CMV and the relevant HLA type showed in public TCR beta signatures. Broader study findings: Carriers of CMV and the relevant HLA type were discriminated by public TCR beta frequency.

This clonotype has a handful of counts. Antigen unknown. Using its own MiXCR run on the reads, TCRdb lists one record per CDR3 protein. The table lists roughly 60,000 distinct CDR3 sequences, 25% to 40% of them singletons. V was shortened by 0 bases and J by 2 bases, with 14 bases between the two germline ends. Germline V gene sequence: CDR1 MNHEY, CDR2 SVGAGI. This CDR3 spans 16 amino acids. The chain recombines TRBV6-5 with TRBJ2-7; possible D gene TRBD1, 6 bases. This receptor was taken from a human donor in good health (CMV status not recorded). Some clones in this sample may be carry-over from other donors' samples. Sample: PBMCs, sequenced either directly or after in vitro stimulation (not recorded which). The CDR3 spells CASSYSGGGAPYEQYF. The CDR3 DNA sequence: TGTGCCAGCAGTTACTCTGGGGGCGGCGCGCCCTACGAGCAGTACTTC.